The clone carrying this T cell receptor (beta chain) was seen ten or more times. Antigen unknown. This sample was included in a study of T cell repertoires in cytomegalovirus infection. Study overall: Public TCR beta signatures provided an indication of both CMV infection and a matching HLA type.

TCRdb redid the calling of the reads with MiXCR, one entry per CDR3 protein. This sample has 300,000 to 400,000 distinct CDR3 sequences, with approximately 9.5% found just once. Study-level findings and limits: It was HLA-C-restricted CMV-specific TCR beta clonotypes that dominated the response ex vivo. Cumulative frequency (of public TCR beta family members) identified carriers of CMV plus the relevant HLA.

The TCR comes from a human donor in good health (CMV status not recorded). Some clones in this sample may be carry-over from other donors' samples. Sequencing input: PBMCs.

DNA of the CDR3: TGCAGCGTTGAAGATATGCAGGGCGGGGGCACTGAAGCTTTCTTT. Its translation is CSVEDMQGGGTEAFF. This chain uses TRBV29-1 with TRBJ1-1; possible D gene TRBD1, 5 bases. CDR1 is SQVTM and CDR2 is ANQGSEA in the germline V gene. V was cut by 0 bases and J by 4 bases, with 15 bases left in between. The CDR3 contains 15 residues.